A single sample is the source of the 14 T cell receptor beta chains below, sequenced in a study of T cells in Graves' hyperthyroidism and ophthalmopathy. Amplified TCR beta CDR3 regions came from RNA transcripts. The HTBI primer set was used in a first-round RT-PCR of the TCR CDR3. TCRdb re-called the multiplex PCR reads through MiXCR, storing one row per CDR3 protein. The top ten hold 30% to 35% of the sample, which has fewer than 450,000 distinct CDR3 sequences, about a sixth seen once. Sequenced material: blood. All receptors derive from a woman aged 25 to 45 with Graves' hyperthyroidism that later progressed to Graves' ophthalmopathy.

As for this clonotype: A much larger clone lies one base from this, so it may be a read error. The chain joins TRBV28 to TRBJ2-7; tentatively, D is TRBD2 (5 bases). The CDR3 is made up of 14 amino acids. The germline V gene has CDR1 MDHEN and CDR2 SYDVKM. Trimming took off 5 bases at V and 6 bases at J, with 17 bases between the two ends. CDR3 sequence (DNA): TGTGCCAGCAGTCCGAGGGCAATGGACGGCGAGCAGTACTTC. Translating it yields CASSPRAMDGEQYF.

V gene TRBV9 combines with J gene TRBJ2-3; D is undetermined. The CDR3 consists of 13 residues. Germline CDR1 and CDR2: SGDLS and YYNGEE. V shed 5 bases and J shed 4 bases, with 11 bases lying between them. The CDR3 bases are TGTGCCAGCAGATCGACCTACGCAGATACGCAGTATTTT. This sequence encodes CASRSTYADTQYF. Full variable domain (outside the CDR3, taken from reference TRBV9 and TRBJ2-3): DSGVTQTPKHLITATGQRVTLRCSPRSGDLSVYWYQQSLDQGLQFLIQYYNGEERAKGNILERFSAQQFPDLHSELNLSSLELGDSALYFCASRSTYADTQYFGPGTRLTVL.

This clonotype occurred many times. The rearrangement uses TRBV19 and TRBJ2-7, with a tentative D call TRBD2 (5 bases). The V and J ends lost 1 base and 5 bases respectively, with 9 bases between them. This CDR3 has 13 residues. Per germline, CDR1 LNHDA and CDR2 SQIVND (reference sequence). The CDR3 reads CASSIAFGDEQYF. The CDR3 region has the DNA TGTGCCAGTAGTATAGCTTTCGGGGACGAGCAGTACTTC.

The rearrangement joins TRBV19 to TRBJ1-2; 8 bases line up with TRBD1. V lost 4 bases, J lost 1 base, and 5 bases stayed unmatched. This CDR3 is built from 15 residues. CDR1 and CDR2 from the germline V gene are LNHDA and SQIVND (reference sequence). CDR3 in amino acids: CASSTDRAYNYGYTF. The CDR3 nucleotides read TGTGCCAGTAGTACGGACAGGGCGTATAACTATGGCTACACCTTC.

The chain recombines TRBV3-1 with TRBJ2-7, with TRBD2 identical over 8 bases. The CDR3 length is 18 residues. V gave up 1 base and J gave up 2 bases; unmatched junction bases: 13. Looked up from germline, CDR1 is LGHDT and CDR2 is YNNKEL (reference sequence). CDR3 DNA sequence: TGTGCCAGCAGCCAAGTTCTTAGCGGGAACCGCGCCGCCTACGAGCAGTACTTC. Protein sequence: CASSQVLSGNRAAYEQYF.

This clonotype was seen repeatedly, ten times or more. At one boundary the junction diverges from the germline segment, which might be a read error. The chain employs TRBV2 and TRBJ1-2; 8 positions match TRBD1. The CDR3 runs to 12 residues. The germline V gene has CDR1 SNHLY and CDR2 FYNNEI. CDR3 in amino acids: CAGRMTGVGYTF. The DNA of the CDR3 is TGTGCCGGCAGAATGACAGGGGTAGGCTACACCTTC.

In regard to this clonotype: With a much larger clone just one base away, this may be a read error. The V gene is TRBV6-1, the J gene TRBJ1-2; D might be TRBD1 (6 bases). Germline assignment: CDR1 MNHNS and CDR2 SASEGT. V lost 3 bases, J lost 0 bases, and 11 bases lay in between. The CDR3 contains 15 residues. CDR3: CASSDAGEANYGYTF. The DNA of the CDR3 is TGTGCCAGCAGTGACGCAGGGGAGGCTAACTATGGCTACACCTTC.

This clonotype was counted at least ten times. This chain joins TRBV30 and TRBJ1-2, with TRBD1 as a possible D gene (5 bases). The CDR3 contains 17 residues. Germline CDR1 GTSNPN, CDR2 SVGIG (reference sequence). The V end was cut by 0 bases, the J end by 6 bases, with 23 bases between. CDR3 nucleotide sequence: TGTGCCTGGAGTGTTTCTGTTCCCTTACCGGGACTTCATGGCTACACCTTC. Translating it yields CAWSVSVPLPGLHGYTF.

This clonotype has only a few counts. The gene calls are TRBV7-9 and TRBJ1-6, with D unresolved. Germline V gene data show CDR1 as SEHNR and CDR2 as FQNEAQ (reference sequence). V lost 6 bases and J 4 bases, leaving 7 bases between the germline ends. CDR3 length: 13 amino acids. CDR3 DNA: TGTGCCAGCAGATATAGTTATAATTCACCCCTCCACTTT. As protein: CASRYSYNSPLHF. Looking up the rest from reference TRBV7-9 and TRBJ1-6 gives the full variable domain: DTGVSQNPRHKITKRGQNVTFRCDPISEHNRLYWYRQTLGQGPEFLTYFQNEAQLEKSRLLSDRFSAERPKGSFSTLEIQRTEQGDSAMYLCASRYSYNSPLHFGNGTRLTVT.

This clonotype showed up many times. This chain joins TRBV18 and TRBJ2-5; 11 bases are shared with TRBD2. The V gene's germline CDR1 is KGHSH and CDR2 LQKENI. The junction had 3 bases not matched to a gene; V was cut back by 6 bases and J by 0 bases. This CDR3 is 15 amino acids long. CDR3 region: CASSPTSGDQETQYF. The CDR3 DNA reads TGTGCCAGCTCGCCGACTAGCGGGGACCAAGAGACCCAGTACTTC.

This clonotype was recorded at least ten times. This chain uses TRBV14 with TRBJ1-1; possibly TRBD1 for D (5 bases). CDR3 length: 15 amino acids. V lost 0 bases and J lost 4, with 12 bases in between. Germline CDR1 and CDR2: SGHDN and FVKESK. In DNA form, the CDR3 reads TGTGCCAGCAGCCAAGACGAGGGGCTTTTCACTGAAGCTTTCTTT. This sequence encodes CASSQDEGLFTEAFF.

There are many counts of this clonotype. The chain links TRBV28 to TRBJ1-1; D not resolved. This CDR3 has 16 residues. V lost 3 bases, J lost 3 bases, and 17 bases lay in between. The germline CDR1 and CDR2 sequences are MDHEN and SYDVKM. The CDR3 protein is CASSFSSEGGDTEAFF. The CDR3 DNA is TGTGCCAGCAGTTTTTCGTCGGAGGGTGGGGACACTGAAGCTTTCTTT.

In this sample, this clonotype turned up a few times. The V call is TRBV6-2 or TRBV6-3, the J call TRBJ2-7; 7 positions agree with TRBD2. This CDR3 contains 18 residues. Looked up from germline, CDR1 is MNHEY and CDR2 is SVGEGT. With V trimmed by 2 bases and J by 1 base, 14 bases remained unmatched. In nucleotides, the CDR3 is TGTGCCAGCAGTTACCTCCCTAGCGGAGGGATAGGGTCCTACGAGCAGTACTTC. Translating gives CASSYLPSGGIGSYEQYF.

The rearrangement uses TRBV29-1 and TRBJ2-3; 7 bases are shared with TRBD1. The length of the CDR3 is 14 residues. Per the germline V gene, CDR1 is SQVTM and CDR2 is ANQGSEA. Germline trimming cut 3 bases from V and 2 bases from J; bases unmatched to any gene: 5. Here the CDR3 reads CSVDDRAVTDTQYF. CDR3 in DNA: TGCAGCGTTGATGACAGGGCCGTCACAGATACGCAGTATTTT.